The rows below give T cell receptor beta chains drawn from one sample of a study of CD4 T cells in relation to SARS-CoV-2 and coronaviruses. Clones were sequenced by immunoSEQ multiplex PCR, and TCRdb holds only the in-frame ones, with some missing. Of roughly 71,000 clones in the sample, 87% are singletons; the top ten hold about 1.6%. Material for sequencing was memory CD4+ T cells from PBMCs. Receptors were obtained from a human donor in good health. CDR3s include the opening cysteine and the closing phenylalanine or tryptophan. D genes are given only for firm matches. Some rows mark clone size as missing; the rest say once, few, many or name a class of expanded clone.

J gene | clone size | D gene | V gene | CDR3 DNA | CDR3 protein
TRBJ2-3 | - | - | TRBV7-2 | TGTGCCAGCAGCTTATCCAGGGATACGCAGTATTTT | CASSLSRDTQYF
TRBJ1-2 | - | TRBD1 | TRBV29-1 | TGCAGCGCTATCGGACAGGGAAACAACTATGGCTACACCTTC | CSAIGQGNNYGYTF
TRBJ2-2 | - | - | TRBV19 | TGTGCCAGTAGTATCGAGGTAACCGGGGAGCTGTTTTTT | CASSIEVTGELFF
TRBJ2-7 | - | - | TRBV20-1 | TGCAGTGCTAGTTTGACTAGCTACGAGCAGTACTTC | CSASLTSYEQYF
TRBJ2-7 | - | - | TRBV20-1 | TGCAGTGCTTCCACATACGAGCAGTACTTC | CSASTYEQYF
TRBJ1-5 | - | - | TRBV28 | TGTGCCAGCAGTTTCCTCAAGGGGGGTAGTCAGCCCCAGCATTTT | CASSFLKGGSQPQHF
TRBJ2-1 | - | - | TRBV6-5 | TGTGCCAGCAGGAGGGACGGCTACAATGAGCAGTTCTTC | CASRRDGYNEQFF
TRBJ1-4 | - | TRBD1 | TRBV27 | TGTGCCAGCAGCAGTACAGGGGTGACTGAAAAACTGTTTTTT | CASSSTGVTEKLFF
TRBJ2-2 | - | TRBD1 | TRBV9 | TGTGCCAGCACCTTGACAGGGCCCGGGGAGCTGTTTTTT | CASTLTGPGELFF
TRBJ1-1 | - | - | TRBV29-1 | TGCAGCGTTGAAAAGGGGATGAACACTGAAGCTTTCTTT | CSVEKGMNTEAFF
TRBJ2-3 | - | - | TRBV7-8 | TGTGCCAGCGGCCCCTGGGGGGTAATCTCAGATACGCAGTATTTT | CASGPWGVISDTQYF
TRBJ2-1 | few | - | TRBV5-1 | TGCGCCAGCAGAGCGTTCAATGAGCAGTTCTTC | CASRAFNEQFF
TRBJ1-4 | - | - | TRBV30 | TGTGCCTGGAGTGTGGAGGCTAATGAAAAACTGTTTTTT | CAWSVEANEKLFF
TRBJ1-2 | - | TRBD1 | TRBV28 | TGTGCCATCCGAGGGACAGCAGACTATGGCTACACCTTC | CAIRGTADYGYTF
TRBJ2-7 | - | TRBD1 | TRBV5-4 | TGTGCCAGCAGCTTGGAACAGGGGAGCGAGCAGTACTTC | CASSLEQGSEQYF
TRBJ2-3 | - | - | TRBV9 | TGTGCCAGCAGCGTAGAAGGAACCGGGGCAAGCACAGATACGCAGTATTTT | CASSVEGTGASTDTQYF
TRBJ2-7 | - | - | TRBV12-3/TRBV12-4 | TGTGCCAGCAGACAGACAGTAGCCTACGAGCAGTACTTC | CASRQTVAYEQYF
TRBJ2-1 | - | - | TRBV28 | TGTGCCAGCAGTTTCGGGGGGCCCTACAATGAGCAGTTCTTC | CASSFGGPYNEQFF
TRBJ2-3 | - | TRBD1 | TRBV7-2 | TGTGCCAGCAGCGGTGGACAGGGAGGATCAGATACGCAGTATTTT | CASSGGQGGSDTQYF
TRBJ2-3 | - | - | TRBV10-3 | TGTGCCATCAGAGGGCACTCTGGCACAGATACGCAGTATTTT | CAIRGHSGTDTQYF
TRBJ2-4 | - | - | TRBV19 | TGTGCCAGTAGTCCCCGCGGGATTTCGAGCATTCAGTACTTC | CASSPRGISSIQYF
TRBJ1-1 | - | - | TRBV7-9 | TGTGCCAGCAGCTTAGGGGGCAGCAACACTGAAGCTTTCTTT | CASSLGGSNTEAFF
TRBJ1-1 | - | - | TRBV13 | TGTGCCAGCAGCCCACAGGGTCGGACTGAAGCTTTCTTT | CASSPQGRTEAFF
TRBJ2-5 | - | - | TRBV30 | TGTGCCTGGAAAAGACAGATCCAAGAGACCCAATACTTC | CAWKRQIQETQYF
TRBJ2-7 | - | - | TRBV27 | TGTGCCAGCAGTCGCGGGGTCCTCTCCTACGAGCAGTACTTC | CASSRGVLSYEQYF
TRBJ1-2 | - | - | TRBV27 | TGTGCCAGCAGTCAACGCGGGGTCGGGGGCTACACCTTC | CASSQRGVGGYTF
TRBJ2-3 | once | TRBD1 | TRBV7-9 | TGTGCCAGCAGCTTGGGACAGGTATCCACAGATACGCAGTATTTT | CASSLGQVSTDTQYF
TRBJ1-5 | - | TRBD1 | TRBV28 | TGTGCCAGCAGCCGGCCAGGGGGCGGGGGATCCGTGGATTTT | CASSRPGGGGSVDF
TRBJ1-6 | - | - | TRBV12-3/TRBV12-4 | TGTGCCAGCAGTTTGCTGCGGGATACCCTCCACTTT | CASSLLRDTLHF
TRBJ1-1 | - | - | TRBV27 | TGTGCCAGCAGTTCCCTGACCGCTTTCAGGAACACTGAAGCTTTCTTT | CASSSLTAFRNTEAFF
TRBJ1-4 | - | - | TRBV24-1 | TGTGCCACCAGTTATCGGGGGAAGACTAATGAAAAACTGTTTTTT | CATSYRGKTNEKLFF
TRBJ1-2 | - | TRBD1 | TRBV4-1 | TGCGCCAGCAGCCTGGGACAGACTCCTAACTATGGCTACACCTTC | CASSLGQTPNYGYTF
TRBJ2-7 | - | - | TRBV6-2/TRBV6-3 | TGTGCCAGCAGTTACCCGGCAGGTTTCATCTACGAGCAGTACTTC | CASSYPAGFIYEQYF
TRBJ1-4 | - | - | TRBV3-1/TRBV3-2 | TGTGCCAGCAGCCAAGGAGGGGACGAAAAACTGTTTTTT | CASSQGGDEKLFF
TRBJ2-7 | - | TRBD1 | TRBV9 | TGTGCCAGCAGCCCGGGACAGGGGATCTCCTACGAGCAGTACTTC | CASSPGQGISYEQYF
TRBJ2-7 | - | TRBD1 | TRBV24-1 | TGTGCCACCAGTGATTTGAAAGAGGTCGACAGGGTTGGGTCCTACGAGCAGTACTTC | CATSDLKEVDRVGSYEQYF
TRBJ2-3 | - | - | TRBV3-1/TRBV3-2 | TGTGCCAGCAGCCACAGGGATCCAGATACGCAGTATTTT | CASSHRDPDTQYF
TRBJ1-3 | - | - | TRBV18 | TGTGCCAGCTCACCAAGCGAGGGGGGGTCGCCCTCTGGAAACACCATATATTTT | CASSPSEGGSPSGNTIYF
TRBJ2-5 | - | TRBD1 | TRBV19 | TGTGCCAGTAGTATCGGGACAGGGATCGAGACCCAGTACTTC | CASSIGTGIETQYF
TRBJ2-1 | - | - | TRBV5-1 | TGCGCCAGCAGCACCGGGACTCGAACACGAGCGGGCAATGAGCAGTTCTTC | CASSTGTRTRAGNEQFF
TRBJ1-3 | - | - | TRBV7-8 | TGTGCCAGCAGCCCTCAAGGAGGGGGGCAGGGAAACACCATATATTTT | CASSPQGGGQGNTIYF
TRBJ2-5 | - | TRBD1 | TRBV7-2 | TGTGCCAGCAGCTCTTTACAGGGGGTTGTAGAAGAGACCCAGTACTTC | CASSSLQGVVEETQYF
TRBJ2-2 | - | - | TRBV11-1 | TGTGCCAGCAGCTGGACCCCGGGTGACACCGGGGAGCTGTTTTTT | CASSWTPGDTGELFF
TRBJ1-1 | - | - | TRBV19 | TGTGCCAGTAGTATCTTCGTTTCCGCGTCCACTGAAGCTTTCTTT | CASSIFVSASTEAFF
TRBJ2-2 | - | - | TRBV11-3 | TGTGCCAGCAGCCTACTAAACACCGGGGAGCTGTTTTTT | CASSLLNTGELFF
TRBJ2-5 | - | - | TRBV5-4 | TGTGCCAGCAGCCGAGGCGGAGGGGGCAAAGAGACCCAGTACTTC | CASSRGGGGKETQYF
TRBJ1-6 | - | - | TRBV5-1 | TGCGCCAGCAGTTCGACGGGAGATATTAATTCACCCCTCCACTTT | CASSSTGDINSPLHF
TRBJ1-1 | - | TRBD1 | TRBV5-4 | TGTGCCAGCAGCTTGAGAGGGGGCGCGGGAACCTCTGAAGCTTTCTTT | CASSLRGGAGTSEAFF
TRBJ2-7 | - | - | TRBV16 | TGTGCCAGCAGCCAAGCTAGTACATCCTACGAGCAGTACTTC | CASSQASTSYEQYF
TRBJ1-2 | - | TRBD1 | TRBV18 | TGTGCCAGCTCACCACTATCCGGGACAGGTGATGGCTACACCTTC | CASSPLSGTGDGYTF